The clone carrying this T cell receptor (beta chain) was seen once. What it binds is unknown. Distinct nucleotide sequences in the sample also encode this CDR3. The data originate from a study of cytomegalovirus exposure and HLA in healthy donors. CDR3 length: 14 residues. Trimming shortened V by 2 bases and J by 2 bases, and 7 bases separated the two germline ends. Germline values: CDR1 KGHSH, CDR2 LQKENI. Study results and limitations: Cytomegalovirus status was reportedly diagnosed by the classifier with high sensitivity and specificity. V segments that were indistinguishable, TRBV6-2 and TRBV6-3 among them, were omitted from analysis. The presence/absence work took it that sequencing depth was about the same across donors.

The PCR employed 60 Vbeta primers together with 13 Jbeta primers. Profiled with immunoSEQ multiplex PCR; TCRdb holds only in-frame clones, not every one. The sample consists of some 170,000 clones, 70% to 75% of them appearing once. The chain uses TRBV18 and TRBJ1-5; D unresolved. The sequence derives from a man younger than 35 in good health and CMV-seropositive. Sequenced input: PBMCs. The CDR3 here is CASSPGSGNQPQHF. The CDR3 coding sequence is TGTGCCAGCTCACCAGGGAGTGGCAATCAGCCCCAGCATTTT. The whole variable domain, filled in from reference TRBV18 and TRBJ1-5, reads NAGVMQNPRHLVRRRGQEARLRCSPMKGHSHVYWYRQLPEEGLKFMVYLQKENIIDESGMPKERFSAEFPKEGPSILRIQQVVRGDSAAYFCASSPGSGNQPQHFGDGTRLSIL.